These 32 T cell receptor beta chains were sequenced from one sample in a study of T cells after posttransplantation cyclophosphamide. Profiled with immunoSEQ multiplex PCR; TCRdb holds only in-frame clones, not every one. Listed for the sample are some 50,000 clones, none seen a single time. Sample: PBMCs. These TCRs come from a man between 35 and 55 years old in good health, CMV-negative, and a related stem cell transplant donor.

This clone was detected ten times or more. This CDR3 reads CASSMNRVGEQYF. In DNA form, the CDR3 reads TGTGCCAGCAGCATGAACAGGGTGGGGGAGCAGTACTTC. This rearrangement joins TRBV7-9 to TRBJ2-7, with a weak D call TRBD1 (6 bases). Per germline, CDR1 SEHNR and CDR2 FQNEAQ (reference sequence). V was cut by 5 bases and J by 7 bases, with 15 bases left in between. CDR3 length equals 13 residues. Drawing the rest from reference TRBV7-9 and TRBJ2-7, the complete variable domain is DTGVSQNPRHKITKRGQNVTFRCDPISEHNRLYWYRQTLGQGPEFLTYFQNEAQLEKSRLLSDRFSAERPKGSFSTLEIQRTEQGDSAMYLCASSMNRVGEQYFGPGTRLTVT.

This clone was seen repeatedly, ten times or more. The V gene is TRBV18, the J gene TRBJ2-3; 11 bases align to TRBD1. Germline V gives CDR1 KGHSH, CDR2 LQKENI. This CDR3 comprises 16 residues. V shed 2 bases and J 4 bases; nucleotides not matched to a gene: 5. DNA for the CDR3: TGTGCCAGCTCACCAGGACAGGGGGCGAATGCAGATACGCAGTATTTT. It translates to CASSPGQGANADTQYF.

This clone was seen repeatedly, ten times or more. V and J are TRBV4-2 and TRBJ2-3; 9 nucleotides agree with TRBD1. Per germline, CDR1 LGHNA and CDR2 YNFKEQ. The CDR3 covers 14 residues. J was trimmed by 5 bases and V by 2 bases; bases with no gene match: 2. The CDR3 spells CASSQRQGVDTQYF. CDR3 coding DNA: TGTGCCAGCAGCCAAAGACAGGGGGTAGATACGCAGTATTTT.

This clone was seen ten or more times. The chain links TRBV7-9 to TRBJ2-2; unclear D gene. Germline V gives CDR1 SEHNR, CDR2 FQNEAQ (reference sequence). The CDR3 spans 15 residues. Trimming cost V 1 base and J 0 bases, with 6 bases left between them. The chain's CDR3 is CASSLGYSNTGELFF. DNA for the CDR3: TGTGCCAGCAGCTTAGGTTACTCGAACACCGGGGAGCTGTTTTTT.

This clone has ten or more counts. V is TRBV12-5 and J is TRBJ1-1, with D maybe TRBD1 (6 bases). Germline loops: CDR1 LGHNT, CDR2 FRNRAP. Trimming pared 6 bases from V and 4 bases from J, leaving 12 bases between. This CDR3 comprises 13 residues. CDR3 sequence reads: CASGPGGLTEAFF. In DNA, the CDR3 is TGTGCTAGTGGCCCGGGGGGGCTCACTGAAGCTTTCTTT.

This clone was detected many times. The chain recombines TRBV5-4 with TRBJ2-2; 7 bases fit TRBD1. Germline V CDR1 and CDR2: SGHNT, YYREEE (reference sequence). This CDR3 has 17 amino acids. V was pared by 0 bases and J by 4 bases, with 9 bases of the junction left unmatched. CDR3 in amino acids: CASSLGDRLKSTGELFF. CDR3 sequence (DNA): TGTGCCAGCAGCTTGGGGGACAGATTAAAGAGCACCGGGGAGCTGTTTTTT.

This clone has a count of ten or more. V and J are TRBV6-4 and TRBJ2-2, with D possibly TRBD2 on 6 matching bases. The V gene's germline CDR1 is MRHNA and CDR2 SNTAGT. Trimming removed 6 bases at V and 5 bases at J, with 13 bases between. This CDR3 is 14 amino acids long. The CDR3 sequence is CASRRESLTGELFF. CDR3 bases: TGTGCCAGCAGACGGGAGTCACTGACCGGGGAGCTGTTTTTT.

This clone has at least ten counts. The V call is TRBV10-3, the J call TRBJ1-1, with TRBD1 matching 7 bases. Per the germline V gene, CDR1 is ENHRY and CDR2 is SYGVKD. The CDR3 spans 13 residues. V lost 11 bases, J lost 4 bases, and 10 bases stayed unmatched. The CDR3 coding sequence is TGTGCCTCAAGGGGGCAGGCGGCCACTGAAGCTTTCTTT. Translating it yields CASRGQAATEAFF.

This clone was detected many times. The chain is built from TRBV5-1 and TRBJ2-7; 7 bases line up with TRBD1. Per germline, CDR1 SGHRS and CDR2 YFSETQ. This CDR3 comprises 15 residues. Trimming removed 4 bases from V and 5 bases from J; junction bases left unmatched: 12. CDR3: CASSRPRQGSDEQYF. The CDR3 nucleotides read TGCGCCAGCAGCCGGCCTCGACAGGGTTCGGACGAGCAGTACTTC.

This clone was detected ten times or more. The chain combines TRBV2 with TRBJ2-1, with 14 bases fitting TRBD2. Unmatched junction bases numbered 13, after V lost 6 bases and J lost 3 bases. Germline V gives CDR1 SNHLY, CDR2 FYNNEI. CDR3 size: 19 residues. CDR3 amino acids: CASRSLGTSGRRGYNEQFF. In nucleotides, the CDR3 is TGTGCCAGCAGATCCCTCGGGACTAGCGGGAGAAGAGGCTACAATGAGCAGTTCTTC.

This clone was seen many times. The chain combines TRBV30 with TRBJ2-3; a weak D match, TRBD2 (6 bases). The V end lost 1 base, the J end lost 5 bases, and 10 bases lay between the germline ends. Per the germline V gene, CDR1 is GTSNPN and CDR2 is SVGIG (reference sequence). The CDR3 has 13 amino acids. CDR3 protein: CAWSGVTRDTQYF. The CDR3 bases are TGTGCCTGGAGTGGTGTGACTAGAGATACGCAGTATTTT.

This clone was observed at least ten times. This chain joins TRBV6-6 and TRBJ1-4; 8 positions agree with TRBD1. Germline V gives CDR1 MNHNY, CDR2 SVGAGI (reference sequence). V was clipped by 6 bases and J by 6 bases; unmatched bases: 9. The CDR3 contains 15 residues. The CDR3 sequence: CASSTRTGRDEKLFF. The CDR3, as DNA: TGTGCCAGCAGCACTCGGACAGGGCGGGATGAAAAACTGTTTTTT.

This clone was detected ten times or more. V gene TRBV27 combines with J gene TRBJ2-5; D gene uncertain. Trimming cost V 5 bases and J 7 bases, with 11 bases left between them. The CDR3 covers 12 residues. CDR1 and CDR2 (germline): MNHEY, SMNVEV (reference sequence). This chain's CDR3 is CASSPLSGTQYF. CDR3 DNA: TGTGCCAGCAGTCCACTTTCGGGGACCCAGTACTTC.

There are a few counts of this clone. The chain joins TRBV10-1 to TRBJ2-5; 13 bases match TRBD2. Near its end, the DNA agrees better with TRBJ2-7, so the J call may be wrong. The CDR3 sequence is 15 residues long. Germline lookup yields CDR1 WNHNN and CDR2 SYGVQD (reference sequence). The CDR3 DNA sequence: TGCGCCAGCACGGAGGGACTAGCGGGACCCTACGAGCAGTACTTC. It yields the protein CASTEGLAGPYEQYF.

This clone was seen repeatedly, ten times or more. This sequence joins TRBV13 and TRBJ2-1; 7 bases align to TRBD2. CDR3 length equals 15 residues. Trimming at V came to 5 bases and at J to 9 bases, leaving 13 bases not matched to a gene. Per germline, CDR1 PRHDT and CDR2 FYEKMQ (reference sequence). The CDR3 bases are TGTGCCAGCAGCCCCCCGATAGCTGGCGGGGGTGAGCAGTTCTTC. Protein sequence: CASSPPIAGGGEQFF.

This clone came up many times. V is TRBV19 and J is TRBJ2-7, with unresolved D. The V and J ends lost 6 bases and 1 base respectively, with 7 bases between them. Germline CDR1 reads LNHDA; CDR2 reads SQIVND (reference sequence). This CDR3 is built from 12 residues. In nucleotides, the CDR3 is TGTGCCAGTAGGAGCGAATCCTACGAGCAGTACTTC. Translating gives CASRSESYEQYF.

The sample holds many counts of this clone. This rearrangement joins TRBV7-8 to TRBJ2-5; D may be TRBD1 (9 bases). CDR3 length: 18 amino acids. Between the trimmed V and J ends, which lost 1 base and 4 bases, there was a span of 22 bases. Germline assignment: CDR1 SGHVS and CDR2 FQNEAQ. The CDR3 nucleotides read TGTGCCAGCAGCTTAGGAACCCGCTTAGCGGGACAGGGAGAGACCCAGTACTTC. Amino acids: CASSLGTRLAGQGETQYF.

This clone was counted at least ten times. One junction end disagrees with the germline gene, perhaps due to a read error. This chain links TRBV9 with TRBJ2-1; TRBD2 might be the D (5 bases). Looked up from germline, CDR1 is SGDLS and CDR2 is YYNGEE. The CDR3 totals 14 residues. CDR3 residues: CASSSRTSFNEQFF. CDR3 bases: TGTGCCAGCAGCTCCCGGACTTCCTTCAATGAGCAGTTCTTC.

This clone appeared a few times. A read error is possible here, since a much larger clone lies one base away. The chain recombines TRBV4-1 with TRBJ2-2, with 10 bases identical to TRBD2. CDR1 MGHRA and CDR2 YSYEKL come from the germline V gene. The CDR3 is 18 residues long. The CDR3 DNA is TGCGCCAGCAGGCAAGATCACAGCGGGAGGGCCCCTACCGGGGAGCTGTTTTTT. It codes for CASRQDHSGRAPTGELFF.

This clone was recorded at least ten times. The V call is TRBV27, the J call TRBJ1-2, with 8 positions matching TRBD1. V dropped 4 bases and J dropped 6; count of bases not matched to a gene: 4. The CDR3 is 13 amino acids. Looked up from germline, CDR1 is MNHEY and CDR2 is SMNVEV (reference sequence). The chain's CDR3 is CASSYRDRHGYTF. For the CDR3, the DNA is TGTGCCAGCAGTTATAGGGACAGGCATGGCTACACCTTC.

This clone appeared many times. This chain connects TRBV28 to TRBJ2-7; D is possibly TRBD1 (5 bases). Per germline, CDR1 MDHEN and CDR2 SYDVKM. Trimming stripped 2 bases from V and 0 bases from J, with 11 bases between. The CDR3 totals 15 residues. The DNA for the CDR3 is TGTGCCAGCAGTTTAAAAGCCAGGGCCTCCTACGAGCAGTACTTC. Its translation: CASSLKARASYEQYF.

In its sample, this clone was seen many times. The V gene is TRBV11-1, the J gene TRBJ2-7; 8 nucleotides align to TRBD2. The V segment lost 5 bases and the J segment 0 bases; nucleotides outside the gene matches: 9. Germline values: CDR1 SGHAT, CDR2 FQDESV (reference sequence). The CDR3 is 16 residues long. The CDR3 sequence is CASSPARGGSSYEQYF. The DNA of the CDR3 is TGTGCCAGCAGCCCTGCCCGCGGGGGGAGCTCCTACGAGCAGTACTTC.

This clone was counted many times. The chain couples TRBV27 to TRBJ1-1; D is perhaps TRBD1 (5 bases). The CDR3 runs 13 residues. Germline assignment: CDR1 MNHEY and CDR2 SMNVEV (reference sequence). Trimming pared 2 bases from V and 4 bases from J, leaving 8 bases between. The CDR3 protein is CASSLPGFTEAFF. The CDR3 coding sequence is TGTGCCAGCAGTTTACCAGGGTTCACTGAAGCTTTCTTT.

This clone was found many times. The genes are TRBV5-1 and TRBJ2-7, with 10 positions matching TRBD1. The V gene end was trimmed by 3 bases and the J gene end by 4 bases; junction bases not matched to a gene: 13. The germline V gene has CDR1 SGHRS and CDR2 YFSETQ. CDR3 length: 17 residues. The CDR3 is CASSSKIGTGAHYEQYF. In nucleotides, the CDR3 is TGCGCCAGCAGCTCGAAAATCGGGACAGGGGCCCATTACGAGCAGTACTTC. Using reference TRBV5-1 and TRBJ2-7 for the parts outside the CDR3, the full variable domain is KAGVTQTPRYLIKTRGQQVTLSCSPISGHRSVSWYQQTPGQGLQFLFEYFSETQRNKGNFPGRFSGRQFSNSRSEMNVSTLELGDSALYLCASSSKIGTGAHYEQYFGPGTRLTVT.

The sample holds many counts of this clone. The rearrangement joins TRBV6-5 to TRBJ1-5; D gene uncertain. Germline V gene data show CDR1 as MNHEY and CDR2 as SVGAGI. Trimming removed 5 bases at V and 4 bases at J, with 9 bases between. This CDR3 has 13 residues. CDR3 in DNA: TGTGCCAGCAGTACAGCACCTAATCAGCCCCAGCATTTT. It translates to CASSTAPNQPQHF.

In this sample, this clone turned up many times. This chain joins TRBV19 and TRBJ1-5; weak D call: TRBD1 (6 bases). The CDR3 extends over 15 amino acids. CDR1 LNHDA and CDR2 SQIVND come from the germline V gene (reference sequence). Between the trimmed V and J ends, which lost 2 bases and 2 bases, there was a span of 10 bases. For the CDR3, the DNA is TGTGCCAGTAGTATAAGGCAGGGGCGCAATCAGCCCCAGCATTTT. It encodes CASSIRQGRNQPQHF.

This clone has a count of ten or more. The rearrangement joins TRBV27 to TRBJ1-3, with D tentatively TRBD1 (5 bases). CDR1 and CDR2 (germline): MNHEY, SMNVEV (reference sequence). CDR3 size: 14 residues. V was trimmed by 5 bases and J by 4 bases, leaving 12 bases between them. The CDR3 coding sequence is TGTGCCAGCAGTATCCAGGGTAAAGGAAACACCATATATTTT. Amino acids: CASSIQGKGNTIYF.

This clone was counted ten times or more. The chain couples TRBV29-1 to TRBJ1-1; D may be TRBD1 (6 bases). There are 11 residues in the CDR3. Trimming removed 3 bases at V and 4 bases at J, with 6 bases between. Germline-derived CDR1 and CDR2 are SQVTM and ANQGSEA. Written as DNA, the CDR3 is TGCAGCGTTGAGGACAGCACTGAAGCTTTCTTT. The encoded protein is CSVEDSTEAFF.

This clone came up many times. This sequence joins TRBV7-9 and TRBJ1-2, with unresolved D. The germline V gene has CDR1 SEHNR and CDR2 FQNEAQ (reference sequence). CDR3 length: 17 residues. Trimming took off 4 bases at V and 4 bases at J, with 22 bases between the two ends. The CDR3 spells CASSSLYSGVSAYGYTF. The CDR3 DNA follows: TGTGCCAGCAGCTCACTTTATTCGGGAGTTTCGGCCTATGGCTACACCTTC.

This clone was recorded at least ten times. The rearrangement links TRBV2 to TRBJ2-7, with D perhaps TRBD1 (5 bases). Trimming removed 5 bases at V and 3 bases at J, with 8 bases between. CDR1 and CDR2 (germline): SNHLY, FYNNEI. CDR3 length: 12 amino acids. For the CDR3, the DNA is TGTGCCAGCAGTCTTGACAGCTACGAGCAGTACTTC. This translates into CASSLDSYEQYF. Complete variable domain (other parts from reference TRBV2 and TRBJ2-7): EPEVTQTPSHQVTQMGQEVILRCVPISNHLYFYWYRQILGQKVEFLVSFYNNEISEKSEIFDDQFSVERPDGSNFTLKIRSTKLEDSAMYFCASSLDSYEQYFGPGTRLTVT.

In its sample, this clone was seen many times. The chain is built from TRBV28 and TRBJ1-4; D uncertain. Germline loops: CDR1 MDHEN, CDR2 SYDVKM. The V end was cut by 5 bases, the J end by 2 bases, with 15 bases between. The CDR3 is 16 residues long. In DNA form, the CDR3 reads TGTGCCAGCAGTATCACCGTAGTCGCTACTAATGAAAAACTGTTTTTT. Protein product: CASSITVVATNEKLFF.

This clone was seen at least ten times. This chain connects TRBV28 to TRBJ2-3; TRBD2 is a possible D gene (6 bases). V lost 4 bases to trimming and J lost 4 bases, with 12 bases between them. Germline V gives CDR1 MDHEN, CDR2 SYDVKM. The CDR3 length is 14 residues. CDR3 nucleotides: TGTGCCAGCAGTTCGAGGCGGGACCCAGATACGCAGTATTTT. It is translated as CASSSRRDPDTQYF.